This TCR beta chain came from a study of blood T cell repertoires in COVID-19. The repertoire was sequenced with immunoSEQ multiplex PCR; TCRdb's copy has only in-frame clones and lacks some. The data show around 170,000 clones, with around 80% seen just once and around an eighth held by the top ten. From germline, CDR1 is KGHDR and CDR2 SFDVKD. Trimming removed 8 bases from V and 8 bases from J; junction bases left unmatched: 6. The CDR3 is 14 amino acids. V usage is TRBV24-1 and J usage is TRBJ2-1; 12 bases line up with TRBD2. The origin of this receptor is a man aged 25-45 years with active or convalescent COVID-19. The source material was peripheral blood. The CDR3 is CATKGLAGGDEQFF. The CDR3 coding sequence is TGTGCCACCAAGGGACTAGCGGGCGGTGATGAGCAGTTCTTC.